What follows describes a single T cell receptor (beta chain). What it binds is unknown. The data are from a study of blood T cells in healthy people across ages. Overall study findings and caveats: Roughly linear declines in TCR beta diversity per million T cells occurred with age. The study regarded diversity estimates from one million T cells as underestimates.

V was clipped by 7 bases and J by 0 bases, with 12 bases between them. The CDR3 totals 14 residues. A second PCR of roughly 7 to 11 cycles used a sample-barcoded 5' primer and a J-beta primer mix. TCRdb fed the 5' RACE reads into MiXCR, producing one record per CDR3 protein. The sample consists of approximately 350,000 distinct CDR3 sequences, 52% of them appearing once. This chain uses TRBV12-3 or TRBV12-4 with TRBJ1-1; TRBD1 is a possible D gene (6 bases). Sequencing input: blood. The receptor comes from a man in his 60s in good health. The CDR3 region has the DNA TGTGCCAGCACCAGACAGGCGATGAACACTGAAGCTTTCTTT. Encoded protein: CASTRQAMNTEAFF.